One and the same sample provided the 25 T cell receptor beta chains below, sequenced in a study of T cells in Graves' hyperthyroidism and ophthalmopathy. TCR beta CDR3 regions were amplified from RNA transcripts. HTBI primers were employed in a first-round RT-PCR of the TCR CDR3. MiXCR was run by TCRdb on the multiplex PCR reads, yielding one entry per CDR3 protein. Here the sample spans some 700,000 distinct CDR3 sequences, about 18% being singletons. Sequenced sample: blood. The receptors here all came from a man in his forties or fifties with Graves' hyperthyroidism.

A few counts support this clonotype. The rearrangement links TRBV29-1 to TRBJ2-3, with 8 nucleotides matching TRBD1. The J segment lost 2 bases and the V segment lost 7 bases, leaving 5 bases of the junction unmatched. This CDR3 spans 13 amino acids. Germline CDR1 is SQVTM and CDR2 is ANQGSEA. The CDR3 region is CSGGTGDTDTQYF. The CDR3 nucleotides are TGCAGCGGTGGGACAGGAGACACAGATACGCAGTATTTT.

Ten or more counts support this clonotype. The chain recombines TRBV2 with TRBJ2-5; 10 bases line up with TRBD2. CDR1 and CDR2 from the germline V gene are SNHLY and FYNNEI. The CDR3 runs 15 residues. Trimming took 6 bases from V and 2 from J; bases not matched to a gene: 6. The CDR3 sequence: CASRSLLAGQETQYF. CDR3 nucleotide sequence: TGTGCCAGCAGGTCTCTACTAGCGGGGCAAGAGACCCAGTACTTC.

This clonotype was seen a few times. This chain connects TRBV7-9 to TRBJ2-7; 8 bases are shared with TRBD2. The CDR3 runs 15 residues. Germline-derived CDR1 and CDR2 are SEHNR and FQNEAQ (reference sequence). V lost 4 bases, J lost 4 bases, and 9 bases stayed unmatched. The CDR3 DNA follows: TGTGCCAGCAGCTCGGGACTAGTGGCGAATTACGAGCAGTACTTC. It encodes CASSSGLVANYEQYF. Full variable domain (outside the CDR3, taken from reference TRBV7-9 and TRBJ2-7): DTGVSQNPRHKITKRGQNVTFRCDPISEHNRLYWYRQTLGQGPEFLTYFQNEAQLEKSRLLSDRFSAERPKGSFSTLEIQRTEQGDSAMYLCASSSGLVANYEQYFGPGTRLTVT.

This clonotype was counted once. The chain carries TRBV10-2 and TRBJ1-5, with D tentatively TRBD1 (6 bases). The germline CDR1 and CDR2 sequences are WSHSY and SAAADI. Trimming left V 8 bases short and J 3 bases short, with 11 bases between. CDR3 length: 13 amino acids. The CDR3 loop is CASAGTNNQPQHF. For the CDR3, the DNA is TGCGCCAGCGCCGGGACAAACAATCAGCCCCAGCATTTT.

This clonotype has a count of ten or more. This chain uses TRBV28 with TRBJ2-1; D call uncertain. The V end was cut by 2 bases, the J end by 0 bases, with 11 bases between. CDR1 and CDR2 from the germline V gene are MDHEN and SYDVKM. The CDR3 consists of 16 residues. CDR3 sequence reads: CASSLLLSSSYNEQFF. CDR3 sequence (DNA): TGTGCCAGCAGTTTACTCTTGTCGAGCTCCTACAATGAGCAGTTCTTC.

This clonotype has at least ten counts. This rearrangement joins TRBV7-6 to TRBJ2-7; possibly TRBD1 or TRBD2 for D (6 bases each). This CDR3 is built from 15 residues. Germline CDR1 is SGHVS and CDR2 is FNYEAQ. The V and J ends lost 1 base and 2 bases respectively, with 12 bases between them. The CDR3 DNA is TGTGCCAGCAGCTTAGGGGCAGGGGAGGCCTACGAGCAGTACTTC. Encoded protein: CASSLGAGEAYEQYF.

This clonotype was counted ten times or more. The chain carries TRBV12-3 or TRBV12-4 and TRBJ1-1; the D is unclear. The CDR3 contains 13 residues. The germline V and J ends were trimmed by 0 bases and 12 bases, with 14 bases remaining between them. The CDR3 nucleotides read TGTGCCAGCAGTTTAGCGCTGGTAGAGGAGACTTTCTTT. Translating gives CASSLALVEETFF.

This clonotype appeared many times. The chain links TRBV28 to TRBJ1-5; 9 bases fit TRBD1. V lost 2 bases, J lost 7 bases, and 6 bases stayed unmatched. Looked up from germline, CDR1 is MDHEN and CDR2 is SYDVKM. This CDR3 is built from 15 residues. The CDR3 nucleotides read TGTGCCAGCAGTTTAGGGGACAGGGACGGGCAGCCCCAGCATTTT. Its translation: CASSLGDRDGQPQHF.

This clonotype was detected many times. J is TRBJ2-3 and V is TRBV28; the D gene is possibly TRBD2 (6 bases). Trimming took 6 bases from V and 2 from J, leaving 12 bases between them. The CDR3 sequence is 14 residues long. Germline lookup yields CDR1 MDHEN and CDR2 SYDVKM. CDR3 DNA: TGTGCCAGCAGACTAGCCCCCTACACAGATACGCAGTATTTT. Amino acid sequence: CASRLAPYTDTQYF.

This clonotype was seen a handful of times. This rearrangement joins TRBV25-1 to TRBJ2-3; 8 nucleotides agree with TRBD2. Germline values: CDR1 MGHDK, CDR2 SYGVNS. With 5 bases clipped from V and 8 bases from J, the junction kept 9 bases outside the gene matches. This CDR3 spans 14 amino acids. CDR3 loop: CASSLREGPGTQYF. The CDR3 nucleotides read TGTGCCAGCAGTCTTCGGGAGGGCCCCGGTACGCAGTATTTT.

Many counts were recorded for this clonotype. CDR3 bases: TGTGCCAGCAGCCAAGATCCTGGATCGAACACTGAAGCTTTCTTT. It codes for CASSQDPGSNTEAFF. The chain couples TRBV14 to TRBJ1-1; D remains ambiguous. The germline V gene has CDR1 SGHDN and CDR2 FVKESK. V lost 0 bases, J lost 1 base, and 9 bases lay in between. The CDR3 has 15 amino acids.

This clonotype was recorded at least ten times. The chain uses TRBV11-2 and TRBJ2-1, with D perhaps matching TRBD1 (7 bases). V was trimmed by 4 bases and J by 4 bases, leaving 20 bases between them. Germline CDR1 SGHAT, CDR2 FQNNGV. This CDR3 region has 17 residues. CDR3 amino acids: CASSSTGGDSTYNEQFF. The CDR3 nucleotides are TGTGCCAGCAGCTCAACGGGCGGGGACAGCACTTACAATGAGCAGTTCTTC.

V usage is TRBV20-1 and J usage is TRBJ2-3; TRBD2 matches 8 bases. Losses at the gene ends were 1 base for V and 3 bases for J; bases not matched to a gene: 9. Germline CDR1 reads DFQATT; CDR2 reads SNEGSKA (reference sequence). CDR3 length: 16 residues. The CDR3 DNA sequence: TGCAGTGCTAGAGGGGCCCAGCGGGAGTTGACAGATACGCAGTATTTT. Residues: CSARGAQRELTDTQYF.

This clonotype was seen repeatedly, ten times or more. This chain links TRBV28 with TRBJ2-1, with 9 bases fitting TRBD2. Trimming at V came to 1 base and at J to 7 bases, leaving 5 bases not matched to a gene. The V gene's germline CDR1 is MDHEN and CDR2 SYDVKM. The CDR3 covers 15 residues. CDR3 residues: CASSLSTLAGNEQFF. The DNA of the CDR3 is TGTGCCAGCAGTTTATCGACCCTAGCGGGAAATGAGCAGTTCTTC.

Ten or more counts support this clonotype. This chain links TRBV27 with TRBJ2-7, with 13 bases matching TRBD2. V trimming: 6 bases; J trimming: 4 bases; junction bases outside the gene matches: 3. Looked up from germline, CDR1 is MNHEY and CDR2 is SMNVEV (reference sequence). This CDR3 is built from 14 residues. CDR3 residues: CASRRLAGGYEQYF. CDR3 nucleotide sequence: TGTGCCAGCAGGAGACTAGCGGGAGGATACGAGCAGTACTTC.

This clonotype was recorded many times. The chain carries TRBV9 and TRBJ2-1; either TRBD1 or TRBD2 may supply D (7 bases each). Germline V gene sequence: CDR1 SGDLS, CDR2 YYNGEE. The CDR3 runs 17 residues. Trimming removed 3 bases at V and 7 bases at J, with 23 bases between. In DNA form, the CDR3 reads TGTGCCAGCAGCGGGGAGGGAGGGAGCAGGGGGGGGAATGAGCAGTTCTTC. Protein: CASSGEGGSRGGNEQFF.

This clonotype was picked up many times. The chain is built from TRBV27 and TRBJ2-7; 8 nucleotides line up with TRBD1. V lost 2 bases to trimming and J lost 4 bases; unmatched junction nucleotides: 1. Per germline, CDR1 MNHEY and CDR2 SMNVEV (reference sequence). The CDR3 is 13 amino acids. CDR3 bases: TGTGCCAGCAGTTTAAGGACAGGGTACGAGCAGTACTTC. It specifies CASSLRTGYEQYF.

The J gene is TRBJ1-4, the V gene TRBV28, with 9 bases lining up with TRBD1. Germline CDR1 is MDHEN and CDR2 is SYDVKM. Trimming at V came to 6 bases and at J to 5 bases, leaving 4 bases not matched to a gene. This CDR3 has 14 residues. The CDR3 loop is CASSQGQGNEKLFF. The DNA for the CDR3 is TGTGCCAGCAGCCAGGGACAGGGAAATGAAAAACTGTTTTTT.

The chain employs TRBV28 and TRBJ1-2, with a tentative D call TRBD1 (6 bases). Germline V gives CDR1 MDHEN, CDR2 SYDVKM. The CDR3 consists of 15 residues. Trimming pared 2 bases from V and 4 bases from J, leaving 14 bases between. CDR3 in DNA: TGTGCCAGCAGTTTAGTCAGGGGAAGGTTCTATGGCTACACCTTC. The encoded protein is CASSLVRGRFYGYTF.

This clonotype turned up a few times. The V call is TRBV30, the J call TRBJ1-1, with TRBD1 matching over 7 bases. The junction had 11 bases not matched to a gene; V was cut back by 2 bases and J by 5 bases. Germline V lookup: CDR1 GTSNPN, CDR2 SVGIG (reference sequence). CDR3 length equals 15 residues. This chain's CDR3 is CAWSPGFRGRTEAFF. The CDR3 DNA sequence: TGTGCCTGGAGTCCGGGCTTCAGGGGGAGAACTGAAGCTTTCTTT.

This clonotype was recorded many times. The chain couples TRBV27 to TRBJ2-1, with 7 bases matching TRBD1. The ends lost 6 bases at V and 5 bases at J; junction bases unmatched: 7. The CDR3 contains 14 residues. CDR1 is MNHEY, CDR2 SMNVEV, per germline (reference sequence). The DNA of the CDR3 is TGTGCCAGCAGCGATTACACAGGGGACAATGAGCAGTTCTTC. It yields the protein CASSDYTGDNEQFF.

The chain recombines TRBV6-1 with TRBJ2-1, with 9 bases matching TRBD1. V lost 6 bases to trimming and J lost 4 bases; unmatched junction nucleotides: 10. The CDR3 is 16 residues long. CDR1 is MNHNS, CDR2 SASEGT, per germline. The CDR3 DNA sequence: TGTGCCAGCAGCCCTCCAACGGGACAGGGTTACAATGAGCAGTTCTTC. Residues: CASSPPTGQGYNEQFF.

This clonotype was observed at least ten times. The rearrangement links TRBV27 to TRBJ2-7, with TRBD1 matching 7 bases. This CDR3 has 14 residues. V lost 5 bases, J lost 1 base, and 5 bases stayed unmatched. CDR1 MNHEY and CDR2 SMNVEV come from the germline V gene (reference sequence). CDR3: CASSKTGRSYEQYF. The DNA for the CDR3 is TGTGCCAGCAGTAAGACAGGGCGTTCCTACGAGCAGTACTTC.

The V call is TRBV28, the J call TRBJ2-3; D could derive from TRBD1 or TRBD2 (5 bases each). This CDR3 is 13 amino acids long. Germline V gene lookup returns CDR1 MDHEN and CDR2 SYDVKM. The ends were cut back, 4 bases at V and 8 bases at J, with 13 bases in the middle. DNA for the CDR3: TGTGCCAGCAGTTCTGGGACCCCACTTACGCAGTATTTT. Translated: CASSSGTPLTQYF.

DNA for the CDR3: TGCGCCAGCAGCCAAGAGTCGAGGAGTAACTATGGCTACACCTTC. It yields the protein CASSQESRSNYGYTF. This chain uses TRBV4-1 with TRBJ1-2; no clear D. CDR3 length equals 15 residues. Trimming took off 0 bases at V and 1 base at J, with 9 bases between the two ends. The germline CDR1 and CDR2 sequences are MGHRA and YSYEKL.